Sequencing of this T cell receptor beta chain was carried out in a study of T-cell reconstitution after alpha-beta-depleted transplantation in children. The study's findings and limits: Surviving recipient T cells and thymic progenitors accounted for the high day-60 TCRbeta diversity observed in some patients. After transplant, at about two months, alpha-beta T cells were reportedly derived from several hundred expanded graft clones. T-cell numbers and diversity, one year after transplant, stemmed largely from T cells that were newly produced.

This clonotype has at least ten counts. The antigen remains unidentified. A TCRbeta library incorporating unique molecular identifiers was prepared. TCRdb reanalysed the PCR reads using MiXCR and keeps one entry per CDR3 protein. The sample lists approximately 1,000,000 distinct CDR3 sequences; about 29% were seen once. This specimen consisted of PBMCs, mostly from graft donor cells, obtained 360 days after TCRalphabeta/CD19-depleted stem cell transplant. This TCR derives from a boy younger than two who had a stem cell transplant for SCID, so the T cells may come from the graft donor.

The CDR3 here is CASSSPGKSAYNEQFF. The CDR3 DNA sequence: TGTGCCAGCAGTTCCCCAGGGAAGAGTGCCTACAATGAGCAGTTCTTC. The V call is TRBV6-2 or TRBV6-3, the J call TRBJ2-1, with a tentative D call TRBD1 (5 bases). CDR1 MNHEY and CDR2 SVGEGT come from the germline V gene. Between the trimmed V and J ends, which lost 4 bases and 2 bases, there was a span of 15 bases. The CDR3 is 16 residues long.